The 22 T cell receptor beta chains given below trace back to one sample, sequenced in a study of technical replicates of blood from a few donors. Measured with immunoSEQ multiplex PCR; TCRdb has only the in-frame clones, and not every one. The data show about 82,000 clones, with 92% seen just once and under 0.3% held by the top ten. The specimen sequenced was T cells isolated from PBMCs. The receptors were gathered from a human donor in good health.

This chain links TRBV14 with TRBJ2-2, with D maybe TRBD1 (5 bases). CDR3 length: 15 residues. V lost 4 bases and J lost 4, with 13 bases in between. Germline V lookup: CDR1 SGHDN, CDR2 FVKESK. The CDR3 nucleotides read TGTGCCAGCAGCCCCAGGGTACAAGGCACCGGGGAGCTGTTTTTT. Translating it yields CASSPRVQGTGELFF.

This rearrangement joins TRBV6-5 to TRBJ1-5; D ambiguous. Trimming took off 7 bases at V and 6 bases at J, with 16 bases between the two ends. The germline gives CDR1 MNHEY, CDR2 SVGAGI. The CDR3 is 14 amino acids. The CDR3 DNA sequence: TGTGCCAGCAAGCCCTCGTCGGGTGGTCAGCCCCAGCATTTT. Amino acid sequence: CASKPSSGGQPQHF.

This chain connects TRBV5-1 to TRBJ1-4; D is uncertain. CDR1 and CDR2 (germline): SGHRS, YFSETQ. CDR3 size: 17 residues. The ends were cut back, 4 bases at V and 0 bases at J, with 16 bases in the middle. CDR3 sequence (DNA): TGCGCCAGCAGCATGGGGTCAGTCGTGGCAACTAATGAAAAACTGTTTTTT. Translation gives CASSMGSVVATNEKLFF. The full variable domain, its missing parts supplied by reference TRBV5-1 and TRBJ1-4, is KAGVTQTPRYLIKTRGQQVTLSCSPISGHRSVSWYQQTPGQGLQFLFEYFSETQRNKGNFPGRFSGRQFSNSRSEMNVSTLELGDSALYLCASSMGSVVATNEKLFFGSGTQLSVL.

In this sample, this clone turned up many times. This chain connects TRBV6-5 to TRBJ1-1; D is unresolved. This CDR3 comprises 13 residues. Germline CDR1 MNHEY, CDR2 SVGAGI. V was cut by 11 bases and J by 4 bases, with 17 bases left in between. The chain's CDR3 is CAARGQQFTEAFF. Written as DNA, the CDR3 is TGTGCCGCGAGAGGTCAGCAATTCACTGAAGCTTTCTTT.

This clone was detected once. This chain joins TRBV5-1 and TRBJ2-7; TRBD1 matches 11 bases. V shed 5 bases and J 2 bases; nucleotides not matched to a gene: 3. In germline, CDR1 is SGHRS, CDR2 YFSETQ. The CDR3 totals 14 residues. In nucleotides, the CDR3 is TGCGCCAGCAGTCCGGGACAGGGGGCCTACGAGCAGTACTTC. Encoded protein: CASSPGQGAYEQYF.

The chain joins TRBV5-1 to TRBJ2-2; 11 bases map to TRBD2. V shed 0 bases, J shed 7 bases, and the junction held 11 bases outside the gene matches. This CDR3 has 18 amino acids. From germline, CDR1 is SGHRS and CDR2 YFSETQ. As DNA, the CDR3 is TGCGCCAGCAGCTTGGGACTAGCGGGACCTCCCCAGGGCGGGGAGCTGTTTTTT. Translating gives CASSLGLAGPPQGGELFF.

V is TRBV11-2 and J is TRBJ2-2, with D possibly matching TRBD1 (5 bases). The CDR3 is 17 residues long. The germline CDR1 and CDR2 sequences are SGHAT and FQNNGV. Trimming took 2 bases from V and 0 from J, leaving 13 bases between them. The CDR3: CASSLWGRTTNTGELFF. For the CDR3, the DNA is TGTGCCAGCAGCTTATGGGGCCGAACGACGAACACCGGGGAGCTGTTTTTT.

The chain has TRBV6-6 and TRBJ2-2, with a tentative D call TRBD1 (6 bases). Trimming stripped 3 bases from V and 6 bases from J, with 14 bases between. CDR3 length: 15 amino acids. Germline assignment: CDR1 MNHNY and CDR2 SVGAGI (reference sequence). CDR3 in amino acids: CASSYRGQIPGELFF. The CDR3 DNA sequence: TGTGCCAGCAGTTATCGAGGACAGATACCCGGGGAGCTGTTTTTT.

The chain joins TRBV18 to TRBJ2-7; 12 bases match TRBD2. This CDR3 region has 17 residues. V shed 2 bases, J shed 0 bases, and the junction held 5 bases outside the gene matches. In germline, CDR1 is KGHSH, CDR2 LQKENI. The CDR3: CASSPGLAGIFSYEQYF. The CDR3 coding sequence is TGTGCCAGCTCACCAGGACTAGCGGGAATTTTCTCCTACGAGCAGTACTTC.

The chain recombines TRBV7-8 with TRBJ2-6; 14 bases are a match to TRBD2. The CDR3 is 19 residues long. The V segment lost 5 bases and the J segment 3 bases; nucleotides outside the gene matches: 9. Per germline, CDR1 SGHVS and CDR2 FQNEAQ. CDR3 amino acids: CASSRGLAGALYGANVLTF. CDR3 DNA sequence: TGTGCCAGCAGCCGGGGACTAGCGGGGGCCCTCTATGGGGCCAACGTCCTGACTTTC.

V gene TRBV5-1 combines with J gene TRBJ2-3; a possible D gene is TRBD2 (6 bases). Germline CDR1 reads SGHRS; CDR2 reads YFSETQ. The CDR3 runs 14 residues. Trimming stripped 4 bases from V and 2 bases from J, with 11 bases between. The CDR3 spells CASSPGDSTDTQYF. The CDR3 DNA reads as TGCGCCAGCAGCCCTGGGGACTCCACAGATACGCAGTATTTT.

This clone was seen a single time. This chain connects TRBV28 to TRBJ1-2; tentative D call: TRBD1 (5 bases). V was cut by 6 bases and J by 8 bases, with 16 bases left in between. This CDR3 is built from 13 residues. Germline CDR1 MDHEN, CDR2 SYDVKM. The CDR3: CASRDTRVEGYTF. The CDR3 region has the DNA TGTGCCAGCAGGGACACCAGGGTGGAGGGCTACACCTTC.

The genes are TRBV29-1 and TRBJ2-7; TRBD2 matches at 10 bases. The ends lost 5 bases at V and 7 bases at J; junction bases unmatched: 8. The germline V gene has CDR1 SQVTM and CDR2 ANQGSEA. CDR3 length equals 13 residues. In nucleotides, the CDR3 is TGCAGCGTTCTACTAGCGGGGATGTGGGAGCAGTACTTC. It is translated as CSVLLAGMWEQYF.

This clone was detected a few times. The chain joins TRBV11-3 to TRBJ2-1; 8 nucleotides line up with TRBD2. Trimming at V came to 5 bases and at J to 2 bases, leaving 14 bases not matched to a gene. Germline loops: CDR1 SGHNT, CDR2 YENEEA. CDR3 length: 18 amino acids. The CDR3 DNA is TGTGCCAGCAGCCCCCGGGGGGGTTGGGGGGGGACCTACAATGAGCAGTTCTTC. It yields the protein CASSPRGGWGGTYNEQFF.

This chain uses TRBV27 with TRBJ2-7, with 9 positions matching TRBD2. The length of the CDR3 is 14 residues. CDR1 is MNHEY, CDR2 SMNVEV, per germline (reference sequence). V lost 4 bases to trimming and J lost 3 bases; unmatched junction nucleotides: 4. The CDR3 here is CASSSTSGVYEQYF. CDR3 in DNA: TGTGCCAGCAGTTCGACTAGCGGAGTCTACGAGCAGTACTTC.

In DNA, the CDR3 is TGTGCCTGGTCCCGGGACAGCAAAAATCAGCCCCAGCATTTT. This gives the protein CAWSRDSKNQPQHF. The chain joins TRBV30 to TRBJ1-5, with 7 positions matching TRBD1. The CDR3 is 14 residues long. Germline CDR1 reads GTSNPN; CDR2 reads SVGIG (reference sequence). V dropped 5 bases and J dropped 4; count of bases not matched to a gene: 8.

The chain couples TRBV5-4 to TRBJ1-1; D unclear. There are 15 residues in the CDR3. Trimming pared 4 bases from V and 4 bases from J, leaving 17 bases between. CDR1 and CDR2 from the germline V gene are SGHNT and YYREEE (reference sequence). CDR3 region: CASSVWAQSSTEAFF. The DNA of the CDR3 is TGTGCCAGCAGCGTGTGGGCGCAGAGTAGCACTGAAGCTTTCTTT.

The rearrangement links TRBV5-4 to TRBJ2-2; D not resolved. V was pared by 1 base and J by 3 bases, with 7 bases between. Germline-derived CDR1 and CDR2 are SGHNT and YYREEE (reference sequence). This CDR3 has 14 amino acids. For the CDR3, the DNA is TGTGCCAGCAGCTTGCCATTAGACACCGGGGAGCTGTTTTTT. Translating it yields CASSLPLDTGELFF.

CDR3 sequence: CASTLAGTGITSGANVLTF. CDR3 DNA sequence: TGTGCCAGCACCCTAGCCGGGACAGGGATTACTAGTGGGGCCAACGTCCTGACTTTC. The genes are TRBV27 and TRBJ2-6; 9 bases map to TRBD1. Germline V gene lookup returns CDR1 MNHEY and CDR2 SMNVEV (reference sequence). With V trimmed by 7 bases and J by 3 bases, 16 bases remained unmatched. The CDR3 runs 19 residues.

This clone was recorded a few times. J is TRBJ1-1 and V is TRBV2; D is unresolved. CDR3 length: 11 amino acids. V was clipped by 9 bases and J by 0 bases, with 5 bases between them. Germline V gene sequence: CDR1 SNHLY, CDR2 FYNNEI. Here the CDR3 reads CASEVNTEAFF. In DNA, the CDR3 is TGTGCCAGTGAGGTGAACACTGAAGCTTTCTTT.

The CDR3 region has the DNA TGTGCCAGCAGCTTCCCGACTGCACGACAGGGCGCCCGGGACGAGCAGTACTTC. Encoded protein: CASSFPTARQGARDEQYF. J is TRBJ2-7 and V is TRBV11-2; 7 nucleotides align to TRBD1. The CDR3 is 18 amino acids. V lost 3 bases to trimming and J lost 5 bases; unmatched junction nucleotides: 19. The germline CDR1 and CDR2 sequences are SGHAT and FQNNGV.

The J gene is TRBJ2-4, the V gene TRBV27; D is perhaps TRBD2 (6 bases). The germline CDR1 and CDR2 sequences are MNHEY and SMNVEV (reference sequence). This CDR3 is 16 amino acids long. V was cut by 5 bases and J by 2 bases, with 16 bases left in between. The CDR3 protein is CASSGGTLTSKNIQYF. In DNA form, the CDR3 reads TGTGCCAGCAGTGGCGGGACCCTCACCTCCAAAAACATTCAGTACTTC.